This T cell receptor (beta chain) was documented in a study of T cell changes during pregnancy in multiple sclerosis. TCRdb keeps only in-frame clones here, not all; method: immunoSEQ multiplex PCR. The data show tens of thousands of clones, with over 80% seen just once and less than 3.5% held by the top ten. The receptor comes from a female donor in good health, enrolled as a control in a pregnancy study. Here the sequenced sample was peripheral blood, taken in the third trimester of pregnancy.

The CDR3 sequence is CASSSTGASTDTQYF. As DNA, the CDR3 is TGTGCCAGCAGCTCCACAGGGGCTAGCACAGATACGCAGTATTTT. V usage is TRBV11-2 and J usage is TRBJ2-3; 7 bases align to TRBD1. CDR1 and CDR2 from the germline V gene are SGHAT and FQNNGV. The CDR3 covers 15 residues. J lost 0 bases, V lost 4 bases, and 4 bases had no gene match.